These 20 T cell receptor beta chains originate from one sample sequenced in a study of T-cell memory formation after mild COVID-19. One entry per CDR3 protein, called by TCRdb with MiXCR from the 5' RACE reads. The table includes some 180,000 distinct CDR3 sequences, about 18% detected once. Material for sequencing was PBMCs or a T cell subset sorted from them (not recorded which). The receptor source for this set is a man younger than 35 who had mild COVID-19 (a few samples of this study predate the infection). Cell type and time point are not known.

This clonotype came up once. The rearrangement links TRBV7-9 to TRBJ2-3; tentatively, D is TRBD2 (7 bases). The CDR3 is made up of 16 amino acids. The V gene's germline CDR1 is SEHNR and CDR2 FQNEAQ (reference sequence). The V and J ends lost 2 bases and 4 bases respectively, with 16 bases between them. CDR3 residues: CASSLSVGGRSDTQYF. The CDR3 region has the DNA TGTGCCAGCAGCTTATCAGTGGGGGGGCGATCAGATACGCAGTATTTT. Filled out from reference TRBV7-9 and TRBJ2-3, the complete variable domain reads DTGVSQNPRHKITKRGQNVTFRCDPISEHNRLYWYRQTLGQGPEFLTYFQNEAQLEKSRLLSDRFSAERPKGSFSTLEIQRTEQGDSAMYLCASSLSVGGRSDTQYFGPGTRLTVL.

The rearrangement joins TRBV6-5 to TRBJ2-7; 7 bases align to TRBD1. This CDR3 is built from 13 residues. Germline CDR1 and CDR2: MNHEY and SVGAGI. J lost 3 bases, V lost 5 bases, and 4 bases had no gene match. CDR3 bases: TGTGCCAGCAGTCCCTGGACAGGCTACGAGCAGTACTTC. Amino acids: CASSPWTGYEQYF.

This clonotype was recorded many times. The V call is TRBV10-1, the J call TRBJ2-7, with D tentatively TRBD2 (6 bases). The CDR3 is 14 amino acids. V was trimmed by 3 bases and J by 3 bases, leaving 12 bases between them. Germline V gene data show CDR1 as WNHNN and CDR2 as SYGVQD (reference sequence). The CDR3, as DNA: TGCGCCAGCAGTGAAGGGGACTCCCGCTACGAGCAGTACTTC. It specifies CASSEGDSRYEQYF.

This clonotype has more than one count but fewer than ten. CDR3 amino acids: CASRTSGGDNEQFF. For the CDR3, the DNA is TGTGCCAGCAGGACTAGCGGGGGAGACAATGAGCAGTTCTTC. This chain links TRBV7-3 with TRBJ2-1; 12 bases line up with TRBD2. Germline V lookup: CDR1 SGHTA, CDR2 FQGTGA. The ends lost 6 bases at V and 5 bases at J; junction bases unmatched: 2. There are 14 residues in the CDR3.

This clonotype appeared a few times. The chain employs TRBV6-5 and TRBJ2-7, with 7 bases aligning to TRBD1. J gave up 2 bases and V 5 bases, and 9 bases lay outside the gene matches. Germline CDR1 is MNHEY and CDR2 is SVGAGI. The CDR3 has 15 amino acids. In DNA, the CDR3 is TGTGCCAGCAGTCCGACAGGGTTCACCCCCTACGAGCAGTACTTC. Translated: CASSPTGFTPYEQYF.

This clonotype was counted between two and nine times. This chain uses TRBV5-6 with TRBJ2-1; 11 bases are a match to TRBD2. Trimming at V came to 4 bases and at J to 3 bases, leaving 3 bases not matched to a gene. This CDR3 spans 15 amino acids. Germline loops: CDR1 SGHDT, CDR2 YYEEEE. The CDR3 DNA is TGTGCCAGCAGCGCCGGACTAGCGGGCTACAATGAGCAGTTCTTC. Translation gives CASSAGLAGYNEQFF.

This clonotype was observed a handful of times. The gene calls are TRBV4-3 and TRBJ2-3; 9 bases line up with TRBD2. Trimming cost V 0 bases and J 7 bases; bases outside gene matches: 8. The CDR3 contains 16 residues. Germline V lookup: CDR1 LGHNA, CDR2 YSLEER. CDR3 nucleotides: TGCGCCAGCAGCCAAGATAGATCTAGCGGGGTAAATACGCAGTATTTT. Its protein is CASSQDRSSGVNTQYF.

This clonotype came up many times. The rearrangement links TRBV10-2 to TRBJ2-1; 8 positions match TRBD2. CDR1 and CDR2 from the germline V gene are WSHSY and SAAADI. With 8 bases clipped from V and 4 bases from J, the junction kept 1 base outside the gene matches. The CDR3 runs to 12 residues. CDR3 in amino acids: CASRLAYNEQFF. Written as DNA, the CDR3 is TGCGCCAGCCGACTAGCGTACAATGAGCAGTTCTTC.

This clonotype was detected only a few times. This sequence joins TRBV6-6 and TRBJ1-2, with D hard to call. Germline V CDR1 and CDR2: MNHNY, SVGAGI (reference sequence). Trimming cost V 4 bases and J 4 bases, with 10 bases left between them. The length of the CDR3 is 13 residues. The CDR3 here is CASSFGQIYGYTF. For the CDR3, the DNA is TGTGCCAGCAGTTTTGGCCAGATCTATGGCTACACCTTC.

The table lists this clonotype with a few counts. The J gene is TRBJ2-3, the V gene TRBV7-3; 9 bases line up with TRBD1. The germline V gene has CDR1 SGHTA and CDR2 FQGTGA. V dropped 4 bases and J dropped 3; count of bases not matched to a gene: 5. The CDR3 is 15 residues long. The chain's CDR3 is CASSSQGARTDTQYF. DNA of the CDR3: TGTGCCAGCAGCTCACAGGGGGCTCGGACAGATACGCAGTATTTT.

A few counts support this clonotype. The gene calls are TRBV5-1 and TRBJ2-5, with TRBD1 matching over 9 bases. Germline values: CDR1 SGHRS, CDR2 YFSETQ. This CDR3 region has 14 residues. Unmatched junction bases numbered 2, after V lost 4 bases and J lost 1 base. The CDR3 region has the DNA TGCGCCAGCAGCGTGGGACAGGGCCAAGAGACCCAGTACTTC. The encoded protein is CASSVGQGQETQYF.

This clonotype appeared a few times. This chain joins TRBV13 and TRBJ2-7; 13 positions agree with TRBD2. V lost 5 bases to trimming and J lost 5 bases; unmatched junction nucleotides: 6. The CDR3 runs to 15 residues. Germline CDR1 reads PRHDT; CDR2 reads FYEKMQ (reference sequence). The CDR3, as DNA: TGTGCCAGCAGCCCCGGACTAGCGGGGGCTAACGAGCAGTACTTC. Protein product: CASSPGLAGANEQYF.

This clonotype has more than one count but fewer than ten. This chain connects TRBV20-1 to TRBJ2-5; the D gene is possibly TRBD2 (7 bases). Germline loops: CDR1 DFQATT, CDR2 SNEGSKA (reference sequence). Trimming pared 6 bases from V and 5 bases from J, leaving 22 bases between. The CDR3 is 15 residues long. The DNA of the CDR3 is TGCAGTGCCCCGGCGCCTAGCGGTGGGGGCGAGACCCAGTACTTC. This sequence encodes CSAPAPSGGGETQYF.

This clonotype appeared a few times. This chain links TRBV7-2 with TRBJ1-6; TRBD1 agrees at 9 bases. CDR3 length: 15 residues. Germline values: CDR1 SGHTA, CDR2 FQGNSA. After removal of 5 bases from V and 10 bases from J, the junction contained 9 bases not matched to a gene. The CDR3 DNA sequence: TGTGCCAGCAGCGGACGGACAGGGGTAGGATCACCCCTCCACTTT. Its protein product is CASSGRTGVGSPLHF. Drawing the rest from reference TRBV7-2 and TRBJ1-6, the complete variable domain is GAGVSQSPSNKVTEKGKDVELRCDPISGHTALYWYRQSLGQGLEFLIYFQGNSAPDKSGLPSDRFSAERTGGSVSTLTIQRTQQEDSAVYLCASSGRTGVGSPLHFGNGTRLTVT.

The rearrangement links TRBV12-3 or TRBV12-4 to TRBJ2-5; D is uncertain. Trimming removed 3 bases at V and 2 bases at J, with 7 bases between. The CDR3 extends over 13 amino acids. CDR3: CASSFQRQETQYF. The CDR3 DNA is TGTGCCAGCAGTTTCCAGAGACAAGAGACCCAGTACTTC.

The J gene is TRBJ2-3, the V gene TRBV12-3 or TRBV12-4, with D possibly matching TRBD2 (6 bases). V was pared by 4 bases and J by 5 bases, with 10 bases between. CDR3 length: 13 amino acids. The CDR3 here is CASSSRRGDTQYF. The DNA of the CDR3 is TGTGCCAGCAGTTCTAGGAGGGGAGATACGCAGTATTTT.

This clonotype was seen a handful of times. The chain combines TRBV20-1 with TRBJ2-1; 7 positions match TRBD2. Germline trimming cut 6 bases from V and 4 bases from J; bases unmatched to any gene: 9. There are 14 residues in the CDR3. CDR1 is DFQATT and CDR2 is SNEGSKA in the germline V gene (reference sequence). The CDR3 region is CSATTSAYYNEQFF. The CDR3 coding sequence is TGCAGTGCGACCACTAGCGCCTATTACAATGAGCAGTTCTTC.

The J gene is TRBJ1-1, the V gene TRBV6-5; D possibly corresponds to TRBD1 (6 bases). The germline CDR1 and CDR2 sequences are MNHEY and SVGAGI. The CDR3 consists of 15 residues. V was shortened by 6 bases and J by 0 bases, with 14 bases between the two germline ends. The CDR3 bases are TGTGCCAGCAGCAAAACAGGGAACTTGAACACTGAAGCTTTCTTT. This encodes CASSKTGNLNTEAFF.

The V call is TRBV19, the J call TRBJ1-1; 8 bases fit TRBD1. The CDR3 runs 15 residues. Germline-derived CDR1 and CDR2 are LNHDA and SQIVND (reference sequence). V shed 7 bases, J shed 3 bases, and the junction held 10 bases outside the gene matches. The CDR3 nucleotides are TGTGCCAGTACCCGACAGGGGTTGCTTGACACTGAAGCTTTCTTT. It is translated as CASTRQGLLDTEAFF.

This clonotype has more than one count but fewer than ten. The chain has TRBV6-1 and TRBJ2-7, with TRBD2 as a possible D gene (5 bases). The CDR3 has 16 residues. Trimming pared 1 base from V and 3 bases from J, leaving 16 bases between. Germline V gene lookup returns CDR1 MNHNS and CDR2 SASEGT. DNA for the CDR3: TGTGCCAGCAGTGAAGGAACAGACTCCCGGGGCTACGAGCAGTACGTC. This encodes CASSEGTDSRGYEQYV.